This T cell receptor (beta chain) was sequenced in a study of blood T cell repertoires in COVID-19 (dated by TCRdb to 2020 to 2022). With respect to the entire study: Collaborator samples came from the United States, Italy and Spain and covered acute and convalescent phases of COVID-19. Subjects who had been exposed to COVID-19, were actively infected with it, or had recovered from it provided the deeply sampled blood TCRbeta repertoires that made up the dataset. The prospective study material was composed of cDNA or gDNA derived from T cells, B-cell-depleted T cells, or PBMCs. The repertoires were made available in a free public database intended to serve as a resource for research on the immune response to SARS-CoV-2. A de-identified subject ID, COVID-19 status, age in years and sex were almost always included in the sample metadata. HLA class I and class II types, where available, came from metadata supplied by the sample provider rather than from assay-based typing. Samples were obtained from the ongoing ImmuneRACE study (first 160 participants) and from 950 to 1,500 subjects provided by 6 global collaborators.

Study-wide conclusions, independent of this receptor: How much clinical and demographic metadata was included differed by source and by participant, and the metadata was provided uncurated.

CDR1 MNHEY and CDR2 SMNVEV were looked up in the germline V gene (reference sequence). Trimming accounts for 5 bases at V and 2 bases at J, while the number of junction bases matched to no gene is 12. From the cysteine through the phenylalanine, the CDR3 covers 17 amino acids. Only the CDR3 region is kept as DNA, spanning 51 bases read in frame from base 1. Collaborating institutions collected whole blood in K2EDTA tubes following their own protocols. Collaborator samples were shipped for TCRbeta analysis as frozen whole blood, isolated PBMCs, or DNA extracted from either sample type. The immunoSEQ Assay, a bias-controlled multiplex PCR, was used to amplify TCRbeta CDR3 regions from genomic DNA. Concerning the study's data processing: The number of nucleated cells in each sample was estimated from the amplification of reference gene primers within the assay. To quantify the absolute abundance of each unique TCRbeta CDR3 rearrangement, sequence reads were collapsed and filtered. For each sample, productive Simpson clonality was calculated as the square root of Simpson's diversity index across productive rearrangements. Sourced from immuneACCESS, this table was stored by TCRdb with only in-frame sequences that have V and J called. A share of the clones is absent; for the studies checked, an unresolved V gene accounts for under half, and the remainder has no known explanation. That table gives V, J and clone size, and the DNA gave D and trimming. This sample lists some 120,000 clones; around 64% were detected once. Jointly, the top ten make up 0.7% to 1% of the sample.

As to this clone: It has no known antigen specificity. The input lacks base qualities; no much larger clone sits a single base away.

The sequencing sample was made of peripheral blood. This chain joins TRBV27 to TRBJ2-3, with TRBD2 matching 8 junction bases. The sequence derives from a human donor with acute or convalescent COVID-19. The donor label of this sample is uncertain. This receptor has the CDR3 CASSLSTAGANTDTQYF. The sequenced DNA is TGTGCCAGCAGTCTCTCGACAGCGGGGGCGAACACAGATACGCAGTATTTT.